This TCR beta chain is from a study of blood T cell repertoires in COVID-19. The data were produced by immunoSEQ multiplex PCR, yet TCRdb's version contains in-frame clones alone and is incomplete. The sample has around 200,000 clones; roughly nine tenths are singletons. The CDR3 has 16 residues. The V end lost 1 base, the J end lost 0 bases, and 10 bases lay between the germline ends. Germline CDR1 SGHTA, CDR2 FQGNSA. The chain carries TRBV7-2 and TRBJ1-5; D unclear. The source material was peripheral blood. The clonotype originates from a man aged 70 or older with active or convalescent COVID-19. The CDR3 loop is CASSLGAGNSNQPQHF. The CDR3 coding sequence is TGTGCCAGCAGCTTAGGGGCAGGCAATAGCAATCAGCCCCAGCATTTT.